The TCR beta chain under discussion was sequenced for a study of regulatory T cells in long-lasting Graves disease. The CDR3 is 19 residues long. Germline V CDR1 and CDR2: SNHLY, FYNNEI. The J segment lost 3 bases and the V segment lost 5 bases, leaving 16 bases of the junction unmatched. Documented time point: newly diagnosed GD, antithyroid drugs for less than 3 months. The TCR library was made from RNA extracted from PBMCs. Combining iRepertoire HTBI primers with Arm-PCR of CDR3 regions, the authors built TCR beta libraries. TCRdb reanalysed the multiplex PCR reads using MiXCR and keeps one entry per CDR3 protein. The sample lists approximately 540,000 distinct CDR3 sequences; around 12% were seen once. This clonotype was seen repeatedly, ten times or more. This same sample was also part of a study on T cells in Graves' hyperthyroidism and ophthalmopathy. From that report: With the HTBI primer set, the TCR CDR3 went through a first round of RT-PCR. Most expanded thyroid clonotypes above 0.001 recurred in blood.

Here the sequenced sample was peripheral blood mononuclear cells (PBMCs), taken at new diagnosis, from a patient treated with antithyroid drugs. This TCR derives from a woman in her 30s with Graves disease. The chain couples TRBV2 to TRBJ2-7, with TRBD2 matching over 13 bases. The CDR3 spells CASSHSSGTSGNLYYEQYF. The CDR3 nucleotides read TGTGCCAGCAGTCATTCTTCCGGGACTAGCGGGAATCTATACTACGAGCAGTACTTC.